Below are 15 T cell receptor beta chains sequenced from a single sample in a study of cytotoxic CD8 clonotypes in ibrutinib-treated CLL. TCRdb's copy holds only in-frame clones and misses some; the assay was immunoSEQ multiplex PCR. The data contain approximately 45,000 clones, 50% to 75% of them seen just once; the ten biggest clones take up approximately 21%. The source was PBMCs, collected after 24 months of ibrutinib treatment. All receptors derive from a human donor with chronic lymphocytic leukemia.

The chain uses TRBV7-2 and TRBJ2-5; D gene unclear. The length of the CDR3 is 12 residues. Deletions cut 5 bases from V and 4 bases from J, with 8 bases between. Germline V gene data show CDR1 as SGHTA and CDR2 as FQGNSA. Here the CDR3 DNA reads TGTGCCAGCAGCCGAACTGGAGAGACCCAGTACTTC. This gives the protein CASSRTGETQYF.

Only a few counts were recorded for this clone. The rearrangement joins TRBV7-2 to TRBJ1-5, with D tentatively TRBD1 (5 bases). This CDR3 is 14 amino acids long. Germline V gene sequence: CDR1 SGHTA, CDR2 FQGNSA. V lost 5 bases, J lost 0 bases, and 8 bases lay in between. The CDR3 DNA is TGTGCCAGCAGCAGGGGTCTTAGCAATCAGCCCCAGCATTTT. Translation gives CASSRGLSNQPQHF.

The rearrangement links TRBV6-1 to TRBJ2-6; 7 bases agree with TRBD2. Looked up from germline, CDR1 is MNHNS and CDR2 is SASEGT. This CDR3 is 18 amino acids long. V shed 2 bases and J 2 bases; nucleotides not matched to a gene: 9. CDR3 nucleotides: TGTGCCAGCAGTGAAAGGCAATGGGGGGGACCTGGGGCCAACGTCCTGACTTTC. This encodes CASSERQWGGPGANVLTF.

The chain uses TRBV25-1 and TRBJ2-2, with D uncertain. V was trimmed by 3 bases and J by 4 bases, leaving 12 bases between them. The CDR3 spans 15 residues. In germline, CDR1 is MGHDK, CDR2 SYGVNS. CDR3 DNA: TGTGCCAGCAGTGATAGACGAGGATTCACCGGGGAGCTGTTTTTT. It translates to CASSDRRGFTGELFF.

The V and J genes are TRBV2 and TRBJ2-1; 8 positions agree with TRBD2. V lost 7 bases and J lost 4; bases outside the gene matches: 12. This CDR3 region has 16 residues. Looked up from germline, CDR1 is SNHLY and CDR2 is FYNNEI. The CDR3 nucleotides read TGTGCCAGCAAAATAGTTTGGGGACTAGGGTACAATGAGCAGTTCTTC. Protein sequence: CASKIVWGLGYNEQFF.

The chain combines TRBV11-3 with TRBJ2-7; 15 bases line up with TRBD2. V shed 3 bases, J shed 1 base, and the junction held 7 bases outside the gene matches. Germline CDR1 and CDR2: SGHNT and YENEEA. The CDR3 has 18 residues. The CDR3 loop is CASSFSWTSGRVSYEQYF. The CDR3 coding sequence is TGTGCCAGCAGCTTTAGCTGGACTAGCGGGAGGGTGTCCTACGAGCAGTACTTC.

The V and J genes are TRBV10-3 and TRBJ2-7; weak D call: TRBD1 (6 bases). The ends were cut back, 5 bases at V and 3 bases at J, with 11 bases in the middle. The CDR3 is 13 amino acids. Per the germline V gene, CDR1 is ENHRY and CDR2 is SYGVKD. CDR3 residues: CAISRTVSYEQYF. The CDR3 DNA sequence: TGTGCCATCAGTCGGACAGTAAGCTACGAGCAGTACTTC.

V is TRBV27 and J is TRBJ1-2; D gene unclear. The V end lost 2 bases, the J end lost 2 bases, and 6 bases lay between the germline ends. The CDR3 runs to 13 residues. The germline V gene has CDR1 MNHEY and CDR2 SMNVEV (reference sequence). The DNA of the CDR3 is TGTGCCAGCAGTTTAGAGGCAAACTATGGCTACACCTTC. Residues: CASSLEANYGYTF.

In its sample, this clone was seen once. The V gene is TRBV5-1, the J gene TRBJ2-7; 7 bases are a match to TRBD1. Per the germline V gene, CDR1 is SGHRS and CDR2 is YFSETQ. Germline trimming cut 0 bases from V and 0 bases from J; bases unmatched to any gene: 3. CDR3 length equals 15 residues. The CDR3 nucleotides read TGCGCCAGCAGCTTGGATTGGGACAGCTCCTACGAGCAGTACTTC. This gives the protein CASSLDWDSSYEQYF.

The CDR3 spells CASSSRSRSQNIQYF. The CDR3 DNA follows: TGTGCCAGCAGTTCTCGCAGTAGGTCGCAAAACATTCAGTACTTC. The rearrangement links TRBV6-5 to TRBJ2-4; D is ambiguous. The CDR3 covers 15 residues. V was trimmed by 4 bases and J by 5 bases, leaving 15 bases between them. The germline V gene encodes CDR1 MNHEY and CDR2 SVGAGI.

The V and J genes are TRBV19 and TRBJ2-3; D tentatively reads TRBD1 or TRBD2 (5 bases each). Germline CDR1 and CDR2: LNHDA and SQIVND (reference sequence). The length of the CDR3 is 14 residues. Trimming removed 6 bases at V and 4 bases at J, with 14 bases between. CDR3 nucleotides: TGTGCCAGTAGGAGGGCAGGGCCCGCAGATACGCAGTATTTT. Translated, it gives CASRRAGPADTQYF. The full variable domain, rest sourced from reference TRBV19 and TRBJ2-3, is DGGITQSPKYLFRKEGQNVTLSCEQNLNHDAMYWYRQDPGQGLRLIYYSQIVNDFQKGDIAEGYSVSREKKESFPLTVTSAQKNPTAFYLCASRRAGPADTQYFGPGTRLTVL.

This sequence joins TRBV4-1 and TRBJ2-2; D tentatively fits TRBD1 or TRBD2 (5 bases each). Trimming removed 4 bases from V and 6 bases from J, with 15 bases in between. CDR1 MGHRA and CDR2 YSYEKL come from the germline V gene. This CDR3 contains 15 residues. CDR3 coding DNA: TGCGCCAGCAGCCGGACACCTGGGACCCCCGGGGAGCTGTTTTTT. This codes for CASSRTPGTPGELFF.

This clone was counted at least ten times. The CDR3 sequence: CAISDQGGKGYTF. The DNA of the CDR3 is TGTGCCATCAGTGACCAGGGTGGTAAAGGCTACACCTTC. V is TRBV10-3 and J is TRBJ1-2; possible D gene TRBD1, 5 bases. The V end was cut by 3 bases, the J end by 8 bases, with 13 bases between. This CDR3 comprises 13 residues. Per germline, CDR1 ENHRY and CDR2 SYGVKD.

The rearrangement uses TRBV6-5 and TRBJ1-2; TRBD1 might be the D (6 bases). The V gene lost 5 bases and the J gene lost 4 bases, with 14 bases spanning the gap. The CDR3 is made up of 14 amino acids. The germline gives CDR1 MNHEY, CDR2 SVGAGI. CDR3 DNA: TGTGCCAGCAGTACTAGGGGGGCTTCCTATGGCTACACCTTC. Protein sequence: CASSTRGASYGYTF.

The chain has TRBV30 and TRBJ2-5; D perhaps matches TRBD1 (5 bases). The V gene lost 6 bases and the J gene lost 3 bases, with 14 bases spanning the gap. This CDR3 spans 13 amino acids. The germline gives CDR1 GTSNPN, CDR2 SVGIG (reference sequence). CDR3 sequence (DNA): TGTGCCTGCTTCGCGGACAACGAAGAGACCCAGTACTTC. This encodes CACFADNEETQYF. The complete variable domain, with remaining parts taken from reference TRBV30 and TRBJ2-5, reads SQTIHQWPATLVQPVGSPLSLECTVEGTSNPNLYWYRQAAGRGLQLLFYSVGIGQISSEVPQNLSASRPQDRQFILSSKKLLLSDSGFYLCACFADNEETQYFGPGTRLLVL.